The 21 T cell receptor beta chains listed next were all sequenced from one sample in a study of PD-L1 blockade in urothelial cancer. Data came from immunoSEQ multiplex PCR; TCRdb stores just in-frame clones and leaves some out. The sample comprises around 14,000 clones, roughly 90% of which are singletons, and about 15% rests with the top ten. The specimen was PBMCs, collected around atezolizumab (anti-PD-L1) treatment. Every receptor here comes from a man aged 70-80 years with urothelial cancer.

The V call is TRBV28, the J call TRBJ1-5; 8 bases fit TRBD1. CDR3 length: 15 residues. CDR1 and CDR2 (germline): MDHEN, SYDVKM. With 6 bases clipped from V and 2 bases from J, the junction kept 6 bases outside the gene matches. Here the CDR3 reads CASRPDRVGNQPQHF. CDR3 nucleotide sequence: TGTGCCAGCAGACCGGACAGGGTGGGCAATCAGCCCCAGCATTTT. The variable domain in full, with the rest retrieved from reference TRBV28 and TRBJ1-5, is DVKVTQSSRYLVKRTGEKVFLECVQDMDHENMFWYRQDPGLGLRLIYFSYDVKMKEKGDIPEGYSVSREKKERFSLILESASTNQTSMYLCASRPDRVGNQPQHFGDGTRLSIL.

The CDR3 here is CASSESLAGADTQYF. The DNA for the CDR3 is TGCGCCAGCAGTGAGTCCCTAGCGGGGGCAGATACGCAGTATTTT. The chain uses TRBV10-1 and TRBJ2-3, with TRBD2 matching 10 bases. This CDR3 has 15 residues. Germline values: CDR1 WNHNN, CDR2 SYGVQD (reference sequence). V was pared by 0 bases and J by 4 bases, with 1 base of the junction left unmatched.

The chain carries TRBV7-9 and TRBJ2-7; perhaps TRBD1 as D (6 bases). Germline V gene data show CDR1 as SEHNR and CDR2 as FQNEAQ (reference sequence). The length of the CDR3 is 16 residues. Deletions cut 5 bases from V and 1 base from J, with 18 bases between. In nucleotides, the CDR3 is TGTGCCAGCAGCCCCCCCCAGGGGCGCTCTTCCTACGAGCAGTACTTC. Its protein product is CASSPPQGRSSYEQYF.

This chain uses TRBV25-1 with TRBJ1-6, with D perhaps TRBD1 (6 bases). Germline V gives CDR1 MGHDK, CDR2 SYGVNS. CDR3 length: 15 residues. Trimming left V 4 bases short and J 10 bases short, with 17 bases between. CDR3 sequence reads: CASSGLTGGGSPLHF. CDR3 in DNA: TGTGCCAGCAGTGGGTTGACAGGCGGGGGCTCACCCCTCCACTTT.

The rearrangement joins TRBV5-1 to TRBJ2-5; a possible D gene is TRBD1 (6 bases). Trimming took off 5 bases at V and 1 base at J, with 15 bases between the two ends. This CDR3 region has 15 residues. CDR1 and CDR2 from the germline V gene are SGHRS and YFSETQ. The CDR3 loop is CASRSQGMSQETQYF. In DNA, the CDR3 is TGCGCCAGCAGATCCCAGGGGATGTCCCAAGAGACCCAGTACTTC.

This chain joins TRBV10-1 and TRBJ2-1; 10 positions match TRBD1. Germline V gene data show CDR1 as WNHNN and CDR2 as SYGVQD (reference sequence). Trimming removed 7 bases from V and 2 bases from J; junction bases left unmatched: 11. This CDR3 is built from 17 residues. CDR3 sequence: CASTRIVDRGAYNEQFF. CDR3 nucleotides: TGCGCCAGCACCCGCATCGTGGACAGGGGGGCCTACAATGAGCAGTTCTTC.

V is TRBV5-1 and J is TRBJ1-1; D may be TRBD1 (6 bases). Germline CDR1 and CDR2: SGHRS and YFSETQ. This CDR3 is built from 14 residues. Trimming took off 4 bases at V and 0 bases at J, with 10 bases between the two ends. CDR3 protein: CASSQQGLNTEAFF. As DNA, the CDR3 is TGCGCCAGCAGCCAACAGGGTTTGAACACTGAAGCTTTCTTT.

J is TRBJ1-6 and V is TRBV18, with a weak D call TRBD1 (6 bases). The V gene's germline CDR1 is KGHSH and CDR2 LQKENI. The CDR3 has 15 amino acids. V shed 5 bases and J shed 5 bases, with 13 bases lying between them. The CDR3 DNA sequence: TGTGCCAGCTCAACCTCGGACAGAAATAATTCACCCCTCCACTTT. Residues: CASSTSDRNNSPLHF.

The chain uses TRBV27 and TRBJ2-3; D may be TRBD1 (6 bases). This CDR3 spans 14 amino acids. Germline V CDR1 and CDR2: MNHEY, SMNVEV (reference sequence). V gave up 3 bases and J gave up 1 base, with 8 bases separating them. CDR3 coding DNA: TGTGCCAGCAGTTTCAGGGGAGGCACAGATACGCAGTATTTT. This gives the protein CASSFRGGTDTQYF.

The chain recombines TRBV28 with TRBJ2-2; 7 nucleotides line up with TRBD1. Germline V gene data show CDR1 as MDHEN and CDR2 as SYDVKM. Trimming removed 5 bases from V and 3 bases from J; junction bases left unmatched: 9. The CDR3 extends over 16 amino acids. CDR3 residues: CASSTDRDSHTGELFF. DNA of the CDR3: TGTGCCAGCAGTACCGACCGGGACAGTCACACCGGGGAGCTGTTTTTT.

The chain links TRBV5-4 to TRBJ2-2; 9 positions match TRBD1. The CDR3 runs to 16 residues. The J segment lost 7 bases and the V segment lost 4 bases, leaving 11 bases of the junction unmatched. Germline CDR1 and CDR2: SGHNT and YYREEE (reference sequence). The CDR3 nucleotides read TGTGCCAGCAGCCCCGGGACAGGGAGGCTTATCGGGGAGCTGTTTTTT. The encoded protein is CASSPGTGRLIGELFF.

V gene TRBV30 combines with J gene TRBJ1-5, with D possibly being TRBD1 (5 bases). V lost 4 bases to trimming and J lost 2 bases, with 12 bases between them. CDR1 is GTSNPN, CDR2 SVGIG, per germline (reference sequence). The CDR3 consists of 14 residues. The CDR3 DNA follows: TGTGCCTGGACTATAGGGACTGGCAATCAGCCCCAGCATTTT. It translates to CAWTIGTGNQPQHF.

This sequence joins TRBV9 and TRBJ1-2, with D uncertain. V was pared by 0 bases and J by 8 bases, with 14 bases between. Germline CDR1 is SGDLS and CDR2 is YYNGEE. This CDR3 is 14 amino acids long. The CDR3 loop is CASSVASLTRGYTF. For the CDR3, the DNA is TGTGCCAGCAGCGTAGCTTCCCTAACCCGGGGCTACACCTTC.

This clone was counted a few times. J is TRBJ1-1 and V is TRBV19; 7 bases match TRBD1. This CDR3 region has 13 residues. The ends lost 6 bases at V and 4 bases at J; junction bases unmatched: 5. From germline, CDR1 is LNHDA and CDR2 SQIVND (reference sequence). The CDR3, as DNA: TGTGCCAGTAGGAAGACAGGGATCACTGAAGCTTTCTTT. It encodes CASRKTGITEAFF.

This clone came up a few times. The chain has TRBV27 and TRBJ1-1; TRBD1 agrees at 8 bases. CDR1 and CDR2 (germline): MNHEY, SMNVEV (reference sequence). Unmatched junction bases numbered 6, after V lost 6 bases and J lost 6 bases. This CDR3 has 13 residues. This CDR3 is CASSPTGAAEAFF. CDR3 nucleotide sequence: TGTGCCAGCAGCCCGACAGGGGCCGCTGAAGCTTTCTTT.

The genes are TRBV6-1 and TRBJ1-5; the D is unclear. The length of the CDR3 is 14 residues. CDR1 and CDR2 from the germline V gene are MNHNS and SASEGT. With 3 bases removed from V and 4 bases from J, the gap between germline ends came to 10 bases. CDR3 residues: CASSDSSRNQPQHF. DNA of the CDR3: TGTGCCAGCAGTGATTCGTCACGGAATCAGCCCCAGCATTTT.

The V and J genes are TRBV6-4 and TRBJ1-6; D may be TRBD1 (6 bases). V lost 4 bases and J 10 bases, leaving 14 bases between the germline ends. In germline, CDR1 is MRHNA, CDR2 SNTAGT. The CDR3 covers 14 residues. The CDR3 DNA follows: TGTGCCAGCAGTGCGACAGGCGTTAACTCACCCCTCCACTTT. Protein: CASSATGVNSPLHF.

The chain links TRBV5-6 to TRBJ2-1, with TRBD2 matching over 10 bases. V gave up 2 bases and J gave up 4 bases; unmatched junction bases: 3. This CDR3 comprises 15 residues. CDR1 is SGHDT, CDR2 YYEEEE, per germline. CDR3 region: CASSFLAGAYNEQFF. The CDR3 DNA reads as TGTGCCAGCAGCTTTCTAGCGGGGGCATACAATGAGCAGTTCTTC.

This clone was detected only once. V gene TRBV7-7 combines with J gene TRBJ2-2; D gene ambiguous. Germline V gene data show CDR1 as SSHAT and CDR2 as FNYEAQ (reference sequence). V lost 1 base and J 0 bases, leaving 6 bases between the germline ends. This CDR3 region has 15 residues. The CDR3 DNA is TGTGCCAGCAGCTTAGGACTGTCGAACACCGGGGAGCTGTTTTTT. Translated: CASSLGLSNTGELFF.

The CDR3 protein is CASSLNRGPENYGYTF. The CDR3 DNA reads as TGCGCCAGCAGCTTAAACAGGGGGCCCGAAAATTATGGCTACACCTTC. The chain combines TRBV5-1 with TRBJ1-2; TRBD1 agrees at 9 bases. The germline CDR1 and CDR2 sequences are SGHRS and YFSETQ. The CDR3 spans 16 residues. J was trimmed by 5 bases and V by 2 bases; bases with no gene match: 10.

The V and J genes are TRBV5-1 and TRBJ2-5; TRBD2 matches at 11 bases. This CDR3 has 15 residues. CDR1 and CDR2 from the germline V gene are SGHRS and YFSETQ. The V segment lost 0 bases and the J segment 3 bases; nucleotides outside the gene matches: 1. For the CDR3, the DNA is TGCGCCAGCAGCTTGGCTAGCGGGGGGAAAGAGACCCAGTACTTC. Translated: CASSLASGGKETQYF.